The 17 T cell receptor beta chains below were found in one sample sequenced in a study of blood T cell repertoires in COVID-19. Repertoires were generated with immunoSEQ multiplex PCR, while TCRdb's copy carries only in-frame clones and drops some. The repertoire has some 200,000 clones, roughly 84% of them found once; the top ten carry 7% to 7.5%. Material for sequencing was PBMCs or T cells enriched from blood (not recorded which). The source of these receptors is a man aged 25-40 years in a cohort exposed to, infected with or recovered from COVID-19 (not recorded which).

This clone was seen just once. The V gene is TRBV5-1, the J gene TRBJ1-5; the D is unclear. CDR1 and CDR2 (germline): SGHRS, YFSETQ. The V end was cut by 5 bases, the J end by 0 bases, with 6 bases between. The length of the CDR3 is 13 residues. DNA for the CDR3: TGCGCCAGCAGGCACAGTAGCAATCAGCCCCAGCATTTT. This encodes CASRHSSNQPQHF.

The rearrangement links TRBV3-1 (or the pseudogene TRBV3-2) to TRBJ1-5, with 7 bases that match TRBD1. The germline V gene has CDR1 LGHDT and CDR2 YNNKEL (reference sequence). The V segment lost 7 bases and the J segment 0 bases; nucleotides outside the gene matches: 12. The CDR3 is 17 residues long. The CDR3 coding sequence is TGTGCCAGCAACCATCGGTATTCAGGGGGTAGCAATCAGCCCCAGCATTTT. Protein product: CASNHRYSGGSNQPQHF.

This chain links TRBV18 with TRBJ2-5; no reliable D call. Germline-derived CDR1 and CDR2 are KGHSH and LQKENI. The V gene lost 3 bases and the J gene lost 1 base, with 6 bases spanning the gap. CDR3 length: 13 amino acids. CDR3 residues: CASSPPVQETQYF. The CDR3 DNA follows: TGTGCCAGCTCACCGCCAGTCCAAGAGACCCAGTACTTC.

This clone was detected only a few times. CDR3 region: CASSQTSRVSEAFF. CDR3 DNA sequence: TGCGCCAGCAGCCAAACGAGCAGGGTCTCTGAAGCTTTCTTT. The chain is built from TRBV4-1 and TRBJ1-1; D is perhaps TRBD1 (5 bases). Germline V lookup: CDR1 MGHRA, CDR2 YSYEKL. Between the trimmed V and J ends, which lost 2 bases and 6 bases, there was a span of 13 bases. CDR3 length equals 14 residues.

The rearrangement links TRBV19 to TRBJ1-2, with 8 bases identical to TRBD1. This CDR3 has 16 residues. Germline CDR1 is LNHDA and CDR2 is SQIVND (reference sequence). The junction had 8 bases not matched to a gene; V was cut back by 0 bases and J by 5 bases. CDR3 sequence: CASSIDAGGLLYGYTF. The CDR3 region has the DNA TGTGCCAGTAGTATAGATGCAGGGGGCCTATTATATGGCTACACCTTC.

The chain carries TRBV27 and TRBJ2-2; 9 bases are a match to TRBD1. V lost 0 bases to trimming and J lost 4 bases; unmatched junction nucleotides: 12. The CDR3 covers 19 residues. Per germline, CDR1 MNHEY and CDR2 SMNVEV (reference sequence). The CDR3 nucleotides read TGTGCCAGCAGTTTATCATCCGGCCGAGGGACAGGGTTCACCGGGGAGCTGTTTTTT. It codes for CASSLSSGRGTGFTGELFF.

V gene TRBV20-1 combines with J gene TRBJ1-1; D call uncertain. The germline CDR1 and CDR2 sequences are DFQATT and SNEGSKA (reference sequence). The V end lost 3 bases, the J end lost 6 bases, and 5 bases lay between the germline ends. The CDR3 length is 10 residues. Here the CDR3 reads CSARWPEAFF. The CDR3 bases are TGCAGTGCTAGGTGGCCTGAAGCTTTCTTT.

J is TRBJ2-7 and V is TRBV3-1 (or the pseudogene TRBV3-2); possible D gene TRBD1, 8 bases. The CDR3 spans 14 residues. Deletions cut 5 bases from V and 1 base from J, with 12 bases between. The germline V gene has CDR1 LGHDT and CDR2 YNNKEL (reference sequence). The DNA for the CDR3 is TGTGCCAGCAGCACAGGGGGGGGTTCCTACGAGCAGTACTTC. Protein product: CASSTGGGSYEQYF.

This clone occurred once. The chain has TRBV7-9 and TRBJ2-7; D is perhaps TRBD1 (7 bases). This CDR3 is built from 12 residues. Germline V gives CDR1 SEHNR, CDR2 FQNEAQ (reference sequence). V lost 5 bases and J 6 bases, leaving 11 bases between the germline ends. As DNA, the CDR3 is TGTGCCAGCAGCCAGGGGGGCCCCGAGCAGTACTTC. This encodes CASSQGGPEQYF.

V gene TRBV27 combines with J gene TRBJ1-5, with D unresolved. Germline V gene sequence: CDR1 MNHEY, CDR2 SMNVEV (reference sequence). V was trimmed by 1 base and J by 3 bases, leaving 10 bases between them. The CDR3 sequence is 15 residues long. CDR3 region: CASSLFGGDNQPQHF. CDR3 in DNA: TGTGCCAGCAGTTTATTCGGCGGTGACAATCAGCCCCAGCATTTT.

The chain uses TRBV5-1 and TRBJ1-2; 7 bases are shared with TRBD1. CDR1 is SGHRS and CDR2 is YFSETQ in the germline V gene. The V gene end was trimmed by 4 bases and the J gene end by 5 bases; junction bases not matched to a gene: 8. The CDR3 loop spans 14 amino acids. CDR3 in amino acids: CASSTDRDRYGYTF. CDR3 sequence (DNA): TGCGCCAGCAGCACAGACAGGGATCGGTATGGCTACACCTTC.

DNA of the CDR3: TGTGCCAGCACTACAGCGGGAGGTTTGCGGTACAATGAGCAGTTCTTC. Its translation: CASTTAGGLRYNEQFF. J is TRBJ2-1 and V is TRBV28; 9 positions match TRBD2. Trimming at V came to 7 bases and at J to 4 bases, leaving 11 bases not matched to a gene. Germline CDR1 is MDHEN and CDR2 is SYDVKM. This CDR3 region has 16 residues.

This rearrangement joins TRBV2 to TRBJ2-3; D is unresolved. The V end lost 6 bases, the J end lost 0 bases, and 7 bases lay between the germline ends. This CDR3 spans 13 amino acids. Germline V gene data show CDR1 as SNHLY and CDR2 as FYNNEI. CDR3 amino acids: CASRFRSTDTQYF. CDR3 nucleotide sequence: TGTGCCAGCAGATTCAGAAGCACAGATACGCAGTATTTT.

This sequence joins TRBV25-1 and TRBJ2-3; 14 nucleotides match TRBD2. Germline-derived CDR1 and CDR2 are MGHDK and SYGVNS. Losses at the gene ends were 6 bases for V and 1 base for J; bases not matched to a gene: 3. The CDR3 consists of 16 residues. The CDR3 DNA reads as TGTGCCAGCAGCCCGACTAGCGGGAGGGGCACAGATACGCAGTATTTT. Protein product: CASSPTSGRGTDTQYF.

This chain uses TRBV28 with TRBJ2-5; TRBD2 is a possible D gene (7 bases). The CDR3 has 17 amino acids. The germline V gene encodes CDR1 MDHEN and CDR2 SYDVKM. Trimming removed 6 bases at V and 5 bases at J, with 25 bases between. The DNA of the CDR3 is TGTGCCAGCAGCTCACGGGGGGCCCCCCGCGCGGGGGAGACCCAGTACTTC. Amino acids: CASSSRGAPRAGETQYF. The variable domain in full, with the rest retrieved from reference TRBV28 and TRBJ2-5, is DVKVTQSSRYLVKRTGEKVFLECVQDMDHENMFWYRQDPGLGLRLIYFSYDVKMKEKGDIPEGYSVSREKKERFSLILESASTNQTSMYLCASSSRGAPRAGETQYFGPGTRLLVL.

V is TRBV6-5 and J is TRBJ1-2; a possible D gene is TRBD1 (5 bases). Germline loops: CDR1 MNHEY, CDR2 SVGAGI. The CDR3 sequence is 14 residues long. The V gene lost 0 bases and the J gene lost 7 bases, with 12 bases spanning the gap. The CDR3 DNA is TGTGCCAGCAGTTACTCCCAGGGTCAGGGTGGCTACACCTTC. This encodes CASSYSQGQGGYTF.

This clone has just a few counts. The sample has other DNA sequences that encode this CDR3 too. The chain has TRBV18 and TRBJ2-7; D is uncertain. Trimming took 3 bases from V and 0 from J, leaving 3 bases between them. Per germline, CDR1 KGHSH and CDR2 LQKENI. The CDR3 contains 12 residues. Written as DNA, the CDR3 is TGTGCCAGCTCACCGAGCTCCTACGAGCAGTACTTC. Translating it yields CASSPSSYEQYF.